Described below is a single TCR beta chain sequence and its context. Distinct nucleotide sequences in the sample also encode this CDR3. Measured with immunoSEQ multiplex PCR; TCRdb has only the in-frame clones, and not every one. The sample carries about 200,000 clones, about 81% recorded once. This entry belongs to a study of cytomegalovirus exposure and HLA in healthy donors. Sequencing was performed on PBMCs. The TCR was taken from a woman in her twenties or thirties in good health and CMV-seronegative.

The CDR3 DNA reads as TGTGCCAGCAGTGACTCTGCGGGGAGCACAGATACGCAGTATTTT. Translating it yields CASSDSAGSTDTQYF. The V gene is TRBV6-4, the J gene TRBJ2-3, with D possibly matching TRBD2 (6 bases). V lost 0 bases to trimming and J lost 0 bases, with 7 bases between them. The CDR3 spans 15 residues. The V gene's germline CDR1 is MRHNA and CDR2 SNTAGT.